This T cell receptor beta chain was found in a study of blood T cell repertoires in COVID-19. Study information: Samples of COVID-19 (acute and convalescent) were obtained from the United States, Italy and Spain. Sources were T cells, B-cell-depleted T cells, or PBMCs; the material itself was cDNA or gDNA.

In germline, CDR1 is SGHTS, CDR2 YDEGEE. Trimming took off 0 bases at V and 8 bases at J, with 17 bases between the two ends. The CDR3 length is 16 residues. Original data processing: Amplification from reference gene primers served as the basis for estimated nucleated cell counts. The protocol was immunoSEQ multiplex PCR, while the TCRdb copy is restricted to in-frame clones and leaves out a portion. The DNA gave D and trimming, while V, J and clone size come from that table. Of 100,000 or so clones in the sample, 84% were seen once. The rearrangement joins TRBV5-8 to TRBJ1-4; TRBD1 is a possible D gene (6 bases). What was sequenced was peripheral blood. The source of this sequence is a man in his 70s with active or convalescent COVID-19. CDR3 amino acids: CASSLVIRTEAEKLFF. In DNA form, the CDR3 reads TGTGCCAGCAGCTTGGTGATTAGGACAGAGGCAGAAAAACTGTTTTTT.